Following are 29 T cell receptor beta chains from one sample sequenced in a study of cytomegalovirus exposure and HLA in healthy donors. The PCR was carried out with 60 Vbeta primers and 13 Jbeta primers. Data came from immunoSEQ multiplex PCR; TCRdb stores just in-frame clones and leaves some out. The sample yields 100,000 or so clones, around 81% seen once. Specimen: PBMCs. The receptors stem from a man aged 35-49 years in good health and CMV-seropositive.

The chain recombines TRBV7-2 with TRBJ1-1, with a possible D match to TRBD1 (6 bases). V gave up 5 bases and J gave up 2 bases, with 15 bases separating them. The germline gives CDR1 SGHTA, CDR2 FQGNSA. The CDR3 has 15 amino acids. The CDR3: CASSLSWTVNTEAFF. In DNA form, the CDR3 reads TGTGCCAGCAGCCTAAGCTGGACAGTTAACACTGAAGCTTTCTTT.

This sequence joins TRBV6-1 and TRBJ1-3, with 9 bases that match TRBD1. CDR1 is MNHNS, CDR2 SASEGT, per germline. The CDR3 has 15 residues. V lost 6 bases and J lost 4; bases outside the gene matches: 7. The CDR3 nucleotides read TGTGCCAGCAGACCCACAGGGGGCTTCGGAAACACCATATATTTT. Translating it yields CASRPTGGFGNTIYF.

This rearrangement joins TRBV10-3 to TRBJ2-7; 7 bases line up with TRBD1. Germline V CDR1 and CDR2: ENHRY, SYGVKD. The CDR3 has 13 residues. V gave up 4 bases and J gave up 1 base; unmatched junction bases: 1. The CDR3 spells CAISAGQSYEQYF. The CDR3, as DNA: TGTGCCATCAGTGCGGGACAGTCCTACGAGCAGTACTTC.

Comments on this clone: This specimen includes other DNA sequences encoding the same CDR3. The V call is TRBV19, the J call TRBJ2-6, with D possibly TRBD1 on 5 matching bases. CDR3 length: 16 amino acids. In germline, CDR1 is LNHDA, CDR2 SQIVND (reference sequence). Trimming took 11 bases from V and 0 from J, leaving 17 bases between them. The DNA of the CDR3 is TGTGCCTGTTCTGACAGTCGCTCCTCTGGGGCCAACGTCCTGACTTTC. Encoded protein: CACSDSRSSGANVLTF.

The CDR3 loop is CASSPGENTEAFF. The CDR3 bases are TGTGCCAGCAGCCCAGGGGAGAACACTGAAGCTTTCTTT. The chain couples TRBV6-1 to TRBJ1-1, with D perhaps TRBD1 (6 bases). Trimming left V 6 bases short and J 1 base short, with 9 bases between. CDR3 length: 13 amino acids. Germline CDR1 and CDR2: MNHNS and SASEGT.

The chain recombines TRBV7-9 with TRBJ2-5; 7 bases fit TRBD1. The tail of the sequence fits TRBJ2-7 better, so the J call may be wrong. The CDR3 has 17 residues. Germline V CDR1 and CDR2: SEHNR, FQNEAQ (reference sequence). CDR3 nucleotide sequence: TGTGCCAGCAGCTTACCCCGGACAGGCCCCTCTTCCTACGAGCAGTACTTC. Translation gives CASSLPRTGPSSYEQYF.

V is TRBV18 and J is TRBJ1-1; unclear D gene. Trimming took 0 bases from V and 6 from J, leaving 8 bases between them. CDR3 length: 13 residues. CDR1 is KGHSH and CDR2 is LQKENI in the germline V gene. The chain's CDR3 is CASSPPGGPEAFF. The CDR3 coding sequence is TGTGCCAGCTCACCACCGGGAGGGCCTGAAGCTTTCTTT.

The CDR3 loop reads CASSFTAGTPVYGYTF. DNA for the CDR3: TGTGCCAGCAGCTTCACCGCCGGGACACCAGTCTATGGCTACACCTTC. This chain uses TRBV28 with TRBJ1-2; a possible D gene is TRBD1 (6 bases). This CDR3 comprises 16 residues. Trimming stripped 6 bases from V and 4 bases from J, with 21 bases between. The germline V gene encodes CDR1 MDHEN and CDR2 SYDVKM.

The chain employs TRBV5-4 and TRBJ2-1; maybe TRBD1 (6 bases). The CDR3 covers 14 residues. V lost 2 bases, J lost 3 bases, and 9 bases lay in between. Germline V gene lookup returns CDR1 SGHNT and CDR2 YYREEE (reference sequence). The CDR3 sequence is CASSFPGVYNEQFF. The CDR3 DNA reads as TGTGCCAGCAGCTTCCCAGGGGTCTACAATGAGCAGTTCTTC.

This clone was counted a few times. The V gene is TRBV6-1, the J gene TRBJ2-5, with a tentative D call TRBD1 (6 bases). The V and J ends lost 10 bases and 7 bases respectively, with 19 bases between them. Germline CDR1 reads MNHNS; CDR2 reads SASEGT. CDR3 size: 13 residues. CDR3 sequence: CATQVAGVGTQYF. As DNA, the CDR3 is TGTGCCACGCAAGTGGCAGGGGTCGGGACCCAGTACTTC.

The chain uses TRBV7-9 and TRBJ2-1; 8 bases line up with TRBD2. Germline CDR1 and CDR2: SEHNR and FQNEAQ (reference sequence). The CDR3 runs 15 residues. The trim removed 1 base at V and 4 bases at J, leaving 3 bases unmatched. The CDR3 here is CASSLGLAGYNEQFF. The CDR3, as DNA: TGTGCCAGCAGCTTAGGTCTAGCGGGTTACAATGAGCAGTTCTTC. Drawing the rest from reference TRBV7-9 and TRBJ2-1, the complete variable domain is DTGVSQNPRHKITKRGQNVTFRCDPISEHNRLYWYRQTLGQGPEFLTYFQNEAQLEKSRLLSDRFSAERPKGSFSTLEIQRTEQGDSAMYLCASSLGLAGYNEQFFGPGTRLTVL.

This clone was seen once. The V gene is TRBV7-9, the J gene TRBJ1-1, with 9 positions matching TRBD1. The CDR3 covers 13 residues. Germline V gene lookup returns CDR1 SEHNR and CDR2 FQNEAQ (reference sequence). Trimming cost V 5 bases and J 6 bases; bases outside gene matches: 4. The CDR3 DNA is TGTGCCAGCAGCACACGGACAGGGGCTGAAGCTTTCTTT. Its protein product is CASSTRTGAEAFF.

This chain joins TRBV4-1 and TRBJ1-3, with TRBD1 matching 7 bases. CDR3 length: 20 residues. V lost 0 bases to trimming and J lost 2 bases; unmatched junction nucleotides: 16. Per germline, CDR1 MGHRA and CDR2 YSYEKL. This CDR3 reads CASSQDSKGAKLGAGNTIYF. The CDR3, as DNA: TGCGCCAGCAGCCAAGATAGTAAGGGGGCAAAGTTGGGTGCTGGAAACACCATATATTTT.

The table lists this clone with a few counts. The rearrangement links TRBV9 to TRBJ1-5, with D unclear. Per germline, CDR1 SGDLS and CDR2 YYNGEE. V was pared by 2 bases and J by 5 bases, with 8 bases between. The CDR3 sequence is 13 residues long. CDR3 DNA: TGTGCCAGCAGCGTGGGCCCCGATCAGCCCCAGCATTTT. The encoded protein is CASSVGPDQPQHF.

The chain recombines TRBV19 with TRBJ2-2; 8 bases fit TRBD1. This CDR3 spans 14 amino acids. V was clipped by 1 base and J by 7 bases; unmatched bases: 2. From germline, CDR1 is LNHDA and CDR2 SQIVND (reference sequence). CDR3 in amino acids: CASSIGQGIGELFF. CDR3 nucleotides: TGTGCCAGTAGTATAGGACAGGGGATCGGGGAGCTGTTTTTT. The variable domain in full, completed from reference TRBV19 and TRBJ2-2, reads DGGITQSPKYLFRKEGQNVTLSCEQNLNHDAMYWYRQDPGQGLRLIYYSQIVNDFQKGDIAEGYSVSREKKESFPLTVTSAQKNPTAFYLCASSIGQGIGELFFGEGSRLTVL.

The rearrangement links TRBV27 to TRBJ1-2, with D possibly being TRBD1 (6 bases). The CDR3 loop spans 12 amino acids. Germline V lookup: CDR1 MNHEY, CDR2 SMNVEV (reference sequence). Between the trimmed V and J ends, which lost 4 bases and 5 bases, there was a span of 8 bases. The CDR3 region has the DNA TGTGCCAGCAGTTCACAGGGTTATGGCTACACCTTC. This gives the protein CASSSQGYGYTF.

This chain uses TRBV2 with TRBJ1-1; TRBD1 aligns across 8 bases. The germline V gene has CDR1 SNHLY and CDR2 FYNNEI. V lost 3 bases, J lost 4 bases, and 4 bases stayed unmatched. This CDR3 region has 14 residues. CDR3 nucleotide sequence: TGTGCCAGCAGTGAGCAGGGGGCGCCCACTGAAGCTTTCTTT. This gives the protein CASSEQGAPTEAFF.

The chain employs TRBV10-3 and TRBJ2-3; D is unclear. This CDR3 contains 14 residues. V lost 0 bases to trimming and J lost 1 base, with 5 bases between them. CDR1 ENHRY and CDR2 SYGVKD come from the germline V gene. The CDR3 nucleotides read TGTGCCATCAGTGAGTCTGCGGGCACAGATACGCAGTATTTT. The encoded protein is CAISESAGTDTQYF.

V and J are TRBV6-4 and TRBJ2-1; D unresolved. Germline CDR1 reads MRHNA; CDR2 reads SNTAGT. Trimming stripped 5 bases from V and 3 bases from J, with 20 bases between. This CDR3 contains 17 residues. CDR3 nucleotide sequence: TGTGCCAGCAGTAGGATACGCGCGGTAACTTGCTACAATGAGCAGTTCTTC. Encoded protein: CASSRIRAVTCYNEQFF.

This clone was seen only a few times. V usage is TRBV5-1 and J usage is TRBJ2-7, with 11 bases that match TRBD2. The germline V gene encodes CDR1 SGHRS and CDR2 YFSETQ. This CDR3 is 15 amino acids long. Trimming removed 1 base from V and 1 base from J; junction bases left unmatched: 1. CDR3 protein: CASSLTSGGSYEQYF. The CDR3 nucleotides read TGCGCCAGCAGCTTGACTAGCGGGGGATCCTACGAGCAGTACTTC.

V gene TRBV9 combines with J gene TRBJ1-5; D is unresolved. The CDR3 spans 14 residues. Germline V gives CDR1 SGDLS, CDR2 YYNGEE. V was pared by 4 bases and J by 0 bases, with 8 bases between. The CDR3 DNA follows: TGTGCCAGCAGCCCCGGACTTAGCAATCAGCCCCAGCATTTT. As protein: CASSPGLSNQPQHF.

The chain has TRBV5-1 and TRBJ1-1; D is uncertain. V was trimmed by 0 bases and J by 0 bases, leaving 12 bases between them. The CDR3 runs to 16 residues. From germline, CDR1 is SGHRS and CDR2 YFSETQ. The CDR3 sequence is CASSLEDPRVNTEAFF. Here the CDR3 DNA reads TGCGCCAGCAGCTTGGAGGACCCGCGGGTGAACACTGAAGCTTTCTTT.

The chain links TRBV10-2 to TRBJ1-1; TRBD1 aligns across 9 bases. The germline gives CDR1 WSHSY, CDR2 SAAADI. With V trimmed by 3 bases and J by 1 base, 6 bases remained unmatched. The CDR3 spans 16 residues. The CDR3 DNA sequence: TGCGCCAGCAGTGAAACGGACAGGGGATCGAACACTGAAGCTTTCTTT. Protein product: CASSETDRGSNTEAFF.

The sample holds one count of this clone. The chain recombines TRBV13 with TRBJ2-2, with a weak D call TRBD1 (6 bases). The CDR3 runs to 16 residues. Deletions cut 3 bases from V and 2 bases from J, with 13 bases between. Germline V gene data show CDR1 as PRHDT and CDR2 as FYEKMQ (reference sequence). CDR3 nucleotides: TGTGCCAGCAGCTTGGGGGCCAGGGGCAACACCGGGGAGCTGTTTTTT. This gives the protein CASSLGARGNTGELFF.

V usage is TRBV30 and J usage is TRBJ1-6; unclear D gene. This CDR3 has 14 residues. CDR1 is GTSNPN, CDR2 SVGIG, per germline (reference sequence). The V and J ends lost 4 bases and 7 bases respectively, with 14 bases between them. The DNA for the CDR3 is TGTGCCTGGAATCGCCCCCCGGGGAATTCACCCCTCCACTTT. Its translation: CAWNRPPGNSPLHF.

V and J are TRBV15 and TRBJ2-1; D uncertain. Per the germline V gene, CDR1 is LNHNV and CDR2 is YYDKDF (reference sequence). The CDR3 is 16 amino acids. Trimming took off 2 bases at V and 6 bases at J, with 17 bases between the two ends. For the CDR3, the DNA is TGTGCCACCAGCAGATTCAGTGACGGGTTTCGCAATGAGCAGTTCTTC. Encoded protein: CATSRFSDGFRNEQFF. Variable domain in full (rest from reference TRBV15 and TRBJ2-1): DAMVIQNPRYQVTQFGKPVTLSCSQTLNHNVMYWYQQKSSQAPKLLFHYYDKDFNNEADTPDNFQSRRPNTSFCFLDIRSPGLGDTAMYLCATSRFSDGFRNEQFFGPGTRLTVL.

As concerns this clone: Compared with germline, one end of the junction differs, possibly owing to a read error. Other DNA sequences in this specimen translate into the identical CDR3. The chain is built from TRBV9 and TRBJ2-3; 8 bases are shared with TRBD2. Germline V CDR1 and CDR2: SGDLS, YYNGEE. The CDR3 loop spans 15 amino acids. CDR3 in amino acids: CASSVGFSGEDTQYF. For the CDR3, the DNA is TGTGCCAGCAGTGTAGGGTTTAGCGGGGAGGATACGCAGTATTTT. The complete variable domain, with remaining parts taken from reference TRBV9 and TRBJ2-3, reads DSGVTQTPKHLITATGQRVTLRCSPRSGDLSVYWYQQSLDQGLQFLIQYYNGEERAKGNILERFSAQQFPDLHSELNLSSLELGDSALYFCASSVGFSGEDTQYFGPGTRLTVL.

The CDR3 sequence: CASSNGRWRETQYF. The CDR3 region has the DNA TGTGCCAGCAGCAACGGGAGATGGAGAGAGACCCAGTACTTC. J is TRBJ2-5 and V is TRBV28; D is perhaps TRBD2 (6 bases). Germline CDR1 is MDHEN and CDR2 is SYDVKM. The CDR3 loop spans 14 amino acids. Deletions cut 6 bases from V and 4 bases from J, with 15 bases between.

The chain employs TRBV6-6 and TRBJ1-1; D is uncertain. This CDR3 spans 12 amino acids. The ends were cut back, 8 bases at V and 4 bases at J, with 11 bases in the middle. Looked up from germline, CDR1 is MNHNY and CDR2 is SVGAGI (reference sequence). CDR3 DNA: TGTGCCAGCTACGGAGGGCCCACTGAAGCTTTCTTT. This translates into CASYGGPTEAFF.